This T cell receptor (beta chain) was retrieved from a study of cytomegalovirus exposure and HLA in healthy donors. Whole-study results and caveats: The later analysis indicated that the majority of CMV-associated TCR beta chains appeared HLA-restricted. Within an earlier analysis, most TCR beta V segments proved productive either about 87% or about 30% of the time. As was reported, the HLA-A and HLA-B alleles of most subjects were accurately predicted from TCR beta sequences.

Germline lookup yields CDR1 MNHEY and CDR2 SMNVEV (reference sequence). The CDR3 runs 17 residues. V shed 7 bases and J 1 base; nucleotides not matched to a gene: 5. This donor's file did not include a recorded CMV serostatus. In the case of this clone: What it recognizes is unknown.

13 Jbeta primers and 60 Vbeta primers were used for the PCR. Method: immunoSEQ multiplex PCR; TCRdb's copy keeps in-frame clones and lacks some. The sample shows over 200,000 clones, more than 75% of them seen only once. This chain uses TRBV27 with TRBJ2-2; the match to TRBD2 covers 14 bases. The origin of this receptor is a human donor in good health. The specimen was PBMCs. The CDR3 region is CASKGTSGSWNTGELFF. DNA for the CDR3: TGTGCCAGCAAAGGGACTAGCGGGAGTTGGAACACCGGGGAGCTGTTTTTT.